Following are 17 T cell receptor beta chains from one sample sequenced in a study of Ad26.COV2.S vaccination and SARS-CoV-2 variants. Regarding treatment: some 19 received Ad26.COV2.S at low or high dose, single or two shots; about five received placebo; per-sample allocation not given. On day 63 after the first injection, vaccine and placebo recipients gave samples. Assay used: immunoSEQ multiplex PCR; TCRdb lists only in-frame clones, some missing. This table has 240,000 or so clones, roughly 88% appearing once. The sample was peripheral blood, taken in a trial of Ad26.COV2.S vaccine versus placebo. The source is a person aged 18-65 years who received the Ad26.COV2.S COVID-19 vaccine or a placebo.

The V and J genes are TRBV5-1 and TRBJ2-3, with D possibly being TRBD2 (6 bases). CDR1 SGHRS and CDR2 YFSETQ come from the germline V gene. The CDR3 is 15 amino acids. Trimming stripped 4 bases from V and 4 bases from J, with 16 bases between. Written as DNA, the CDR3 is TGCGCCAGCAGCGGAACTAGCCTGAGGTCAGATACGCAGTATTTT. This encodes CASSGTSLRSDTQYF.

The V and J genes are TRBV2 and TRBJ1-5; TRBD1 might be the D (5 bases). Germline lookup yields CDR1 SNHLY and CDR2 FYNNEI. This CDR3 has 13 amino acids. V lost 7 bases to trimming and J lost 3 bases, with 10 bases between them. The CDR3 coding sequence is TGTGCCAGCATGAATGGGGCCAATCAGCCCCAGCATTTT. Translating gives CASMNGANQPQHF.

The V and J genes are TRBV11-3 and TRBJ2-7; 8 bases match TRBD2. V lost 3 bases, J lost 0 bases, and 10 bases stayed unmatched. Per the germline V gene, CDR1 is SGHNT and CDR2 is YENEEA. The CDR3 has 17 amino acids. CDR3 sequence: CASSFSSSGASSYEQYF. The DNA of the CDR3 is TGTGCCAGCAGCTTTTCTAGTAGCGGGGCAAGCTCCTACGAGCAGTACTTC.

J is TRBJ2-7 and V is TRBV9, with 9 bases fitting TRBD2. The germline V gene encodes CDR1 SGDLS and CDR2 YYNGEE. The length of the CDR3 is 13 residues. Unmatched junction bases numbered 7, after V lost 0 bases and J lost 12 bases. The DNA for the CDR3 is TGTGCCAGCAGCGTAGCAGCGGGGGGCGAGTCGTACTTC. This encodes CASSVAAGGESYF.

V gene TRBV10-3 combines with J gene TRBJ1-1, with D tentatively TRBD1 (5 bases). The V end was cut by 3 bases, the J end by 1 base, with 18 bases between. The CDR3 loop spans 17 amino acids. Germline loops: CDR1 ENHRY, CDR2 SYGVKD. The CDR3 coding sequence is TGTGCCATCAGTGAAAAGGGACCCAATGTCGGGAACACTGAAGCTTTCTTT. Its translation: CAISEKGPNVGNTEAFF.

The chain joins TRBV4-3 to TRBJ2-2; 7 bases align to TRBD2. The V gene end was trimmed by 1 base and the J gene end by 3 bases; junction bases not matched to a gene: 2. The CDR3 consists of 15 residues. Germline-derived CDR1 and CDR2 are LGHNA and YSLEER. The CDR3 region is CASSQGEGYTGELFF. The CDR3 DNA sequence: TGCGCCAGCAGCCAAGGGGAGGGTTACACCGGGGAGCTGTTTTTT.

The chain joins TRBV7-8 to TRBJ2-7, with TRBD1 matching over 10 bases. The germline CDR1 and CDR2 sequences are SGHVS and FQNEAQ. The CDR3 runs to 16 residues. V lost 0 bases, J lost 2 bases, and 4 bases stayed unmatched. CDR3 nucleotides: TGTGCCAGCAGCTTAGCATGGGACAGGGGACCCTACGAGCAGTACTTC. This gives the protein CASSLAWDRGPYEQYF.

This clone appeared once. The chain couples TRBV29-1 to TRBJ2-7, with 7 bases matching TRBD1. The ends lost 7 bases at V and 2 bases at J; junction bases unmatched: 5. The germline V gene has CDR1 SQVTM and CDR2 ANQGSEA. This CDR3 is built from 12 residues. CDR3 nucleotides: TGCAGCGCTTGGGACAGCACCTACGAGCAGTACTTC. Translation: CSAWDSTYEQYF.

This chain uses TRBV19 with TRBJ2-6, with TRBD1 matching 7 bases. Unmatched junction bases numbered 17, after V lost 5 bases and J lost 4 bases. The V gene's germline CDR1 is LNHDA and CDR2 SQIVND (reference sequence). The CDR3 sequence is 19 residues long. CDR3 in amino acids: CASSLTSPGGYSGANVLTF. CDR3 nucleotides: TGTGCCAGTAGTCTTACTTCGCCAGGGGGATATTCCGGGGCCAACGTCCTGACTTTC.

The chain recombines TRBV29-1 with TRBJ2-7, with 7 bases aligning to TRBD1. The trim removed 0 bases at V and 0 bases at J, leaving 5 bases unmatched. CDR1 and CDR2 from the germline V gene are SQVTM and ANQGSEA. The CDR3 loop spans 15 amino acids. The CDR3, as DNA: TGCAGCGTTGAAGAAGGGGGCAAGGGCTCCTACGAGCAGTACTTC. Amino acids: CSVEEGGKGSYEQYF.

This chain joins TRBV28 and TRBJ2-7; D remains ambiguous. The CDR3 is made up of 12 amino acids. Trimming pared 5 bases from V and 5 bases from J, leaving 10 bases between. Germline lookup yields CDR1 MDHEN and CDR2 SYDVKM. The CDR3 DNA is TGTGCCAGCAGTCCGATACTGGACGAGCAGTACTTC. Its protein product is CASSPILDEQYF.

This chain links TRBV24-1 with TRBJ2-3; D call uncertain. The CDR3 consists of 15 residues. The germline V gene encodes CDR1 KGHDR and CDR2 SFDVKD. V lost 3 bases and J lost 8, with 17 bases in between. The CDR3 loop is CATSDQTGPTGTQYF. DNA for the CDR3: TGTGCCACCAGTGATCAAACGGGCCCGACCGGTACGCAGTATTTT.

This clone was detected only once. The chain is built from TRBV10-3 and TRBJ1-2; the D is unclear. CDR3 size: 12 residues. Germline lookup yields CDR1 ENHRY and CDR2 SYGVKD. V lost 4 bases and J lost 4, with 7 bases in between. The CDR3 sequence is CAISGAAYGYTF. CDR3 in DNA: TGTGCCATCAGTGGGGCAGCCTATGGCTACACCTTC.

The chain uses TRBV19 and TRBJ1-4; 8 bases are shared with TRBD1. V gave up 6 bases and J gave up 8 bases; unmatched junction bases: 14. Germline V gene sequence: CDR1 LNHDA, CDR2 SQIVND (reference sequence). The CDR3 is made up of 16 amino acids. This chain's CDR3 is CASSPSGQGSYEKLFF. CDR3 in DNA: TGTGCCAGTAGCCCGAGTGGACAGGGTAGTTACGAAAAACTGTTTTTT.

This sequence joins TRBV5-1 and TRBJ1-4; D possibly corresponds to TRBD1 (5 bases). This CDR3 contains 15 residues. Trimming removed 4 bases from V and 3 bases from J, with 13 bases in between. CDR1 and CDR2 from the germline V gene are SGHRS and YFSETQ. CDR3 amino acids: CASSPRGASNEKLFF. The CDR3 DNA sequence: TGCGCCAGCAGCCCTAGAGGGGCCTCTAATGAAAAACTGTTTTTT. The variable domain in full, completed from reference TRBV5-1 and TRBJ1-4, reads KAGVTQTPRYLIKTRGQQVTLSCSPISGHRSVSWYQQTPGQGLQFLFEYFSETQRNKGNFPGRFSGRQFSNSRSEMNVSTLELGDSALYLCASSPRGASNEKLFFGSGTQLSVL.

The rearrangement uses TRBV6-5 and TRBJ2-4; D assignment may be TRBD1 or TRBD2 (6 bases each). CDR1 MNHEY and CDR2 SVGAGI come from the germline V gene. The V end lost 4 bases, the J end lost 9 bases, and 10 bases lay between the germline ends. The CDR3 is 12 residues long. CDR3 sequence (DNA): TGTGCCAGCAGTTCCGGGGGCGGCATTCAGTACTTC. It is translated as CASSSGGGIQYF.

The chain uses TRBV10-3 and TRBJ1-4, with 8 bases identical to TRBD1. This CDR3 comprises 13 residues. Germline assignment: CDR1 ENHRY and CDR2 SYGVKD. Trimming removed 6 bases from V and 8 bases from J; junction bases left unmatched: 5. As DNA, the CDR3 is TGTGCCATCAGGCAGGGGGCCGACGAAAAACTGTTTTTT. This translates into CAIRQGADEKLFF.